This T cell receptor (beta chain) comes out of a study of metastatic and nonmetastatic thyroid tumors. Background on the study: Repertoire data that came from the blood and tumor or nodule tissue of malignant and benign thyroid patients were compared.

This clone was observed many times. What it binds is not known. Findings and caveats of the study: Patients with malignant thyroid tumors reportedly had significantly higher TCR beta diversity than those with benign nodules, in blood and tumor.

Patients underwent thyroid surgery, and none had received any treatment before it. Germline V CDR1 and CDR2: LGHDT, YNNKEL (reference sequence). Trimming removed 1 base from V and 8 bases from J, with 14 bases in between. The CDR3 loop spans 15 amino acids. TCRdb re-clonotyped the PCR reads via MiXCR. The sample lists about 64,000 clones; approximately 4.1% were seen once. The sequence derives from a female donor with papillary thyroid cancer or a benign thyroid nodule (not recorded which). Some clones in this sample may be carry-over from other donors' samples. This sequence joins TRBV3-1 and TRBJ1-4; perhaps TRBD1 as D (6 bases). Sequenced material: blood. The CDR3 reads CASSQVGTGKEKLFF. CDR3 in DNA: TGTGCCAGCAGCCAAGTCGGAACAGGGAAAGAAAAACTGTTTTTT. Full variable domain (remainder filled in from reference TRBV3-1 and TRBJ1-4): DTAVSQTPKYLVTQMGNDKSIKCEQNLGHDTMYWYKQDSKKFLKIMFSYNNKELIINETVPNRFSPKSPDKAHLNLHINSLELGDSAVYFCASSQVGTGKEKLFFGSGTQLSVL.